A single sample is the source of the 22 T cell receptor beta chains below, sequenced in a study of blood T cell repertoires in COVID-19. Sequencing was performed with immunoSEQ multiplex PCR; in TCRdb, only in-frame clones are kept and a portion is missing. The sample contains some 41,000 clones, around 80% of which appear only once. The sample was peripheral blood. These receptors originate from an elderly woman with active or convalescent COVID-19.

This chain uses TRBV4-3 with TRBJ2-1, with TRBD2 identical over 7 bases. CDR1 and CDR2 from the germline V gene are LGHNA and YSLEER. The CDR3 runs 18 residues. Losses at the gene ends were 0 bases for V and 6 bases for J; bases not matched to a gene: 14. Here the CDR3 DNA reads TGCGCCAGCAGCCAAGATAACGCTCGAGGGAGGGCGGTCAATGAGCAGTTCTTC. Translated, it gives CASSQDNARGRAVNEQFF.

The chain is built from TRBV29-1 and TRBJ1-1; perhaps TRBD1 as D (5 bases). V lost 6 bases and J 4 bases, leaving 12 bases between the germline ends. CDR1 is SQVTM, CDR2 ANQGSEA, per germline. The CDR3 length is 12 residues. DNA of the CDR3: TGCAGCGTCGCCCGGGGGAGCACTGAAGCTTTCTTT. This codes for CSVARGSTEAFF.

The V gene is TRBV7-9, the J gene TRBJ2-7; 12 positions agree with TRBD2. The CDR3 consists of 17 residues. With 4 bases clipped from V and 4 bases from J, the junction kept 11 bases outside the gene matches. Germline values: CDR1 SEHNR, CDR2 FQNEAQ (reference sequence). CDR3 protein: CASSSETRLAGAYEQYF. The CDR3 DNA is TGTGCCAGCAGCTCAGAAACCCGACTAGCGGGAGCATACGAGCAGTACTTC.

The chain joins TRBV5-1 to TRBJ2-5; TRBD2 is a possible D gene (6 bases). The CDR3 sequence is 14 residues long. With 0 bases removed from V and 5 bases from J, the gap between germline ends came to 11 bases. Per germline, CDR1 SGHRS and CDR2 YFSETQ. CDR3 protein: CASSLESGLETQYF. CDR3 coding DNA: TGCGCCAGCAGCTTGGAGAGCGGGCTGGAGACCCAGTACTTC.

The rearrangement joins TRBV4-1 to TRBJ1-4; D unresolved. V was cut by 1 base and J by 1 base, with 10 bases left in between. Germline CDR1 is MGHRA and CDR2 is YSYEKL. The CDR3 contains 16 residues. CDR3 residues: CASSQAPRLTNEKLFF. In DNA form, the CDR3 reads TGCGCCAGCAGCCAAGCCCCGAGGTTAACTAATGAAAAACTGTTTTTT.

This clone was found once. The CDR3: CASSKEGRPYEQYF. CDR3 nucleotides: TGTGCCAGCAGTAAAGAGGGCAGGCCCTACGAGCAGTACTTC. The chain employs TRBV7-6 and TRBJ2-7; TRBD2 might be the D (5 bases). The CDR3 runs to 14 residues. The V and J ends lost 6 bases and 2 bases respectively, with 14 bases between them. Germline V lookup: CDR1 SGHVS, CDR2 FNYEAQ. Variable domain in full (rest from reference TRBV7-6 and TRBJ2-7): GAGVSQSPRYKVTKRGQDVALRCDPISGHVSLYWYRQALGQGPEFLTYFNYEAQQDKSGLPNDRFSAERPEGSISTLTIQRTEQRDSAMYRCASSKEGRPYEQYFGPGTRLTVT.

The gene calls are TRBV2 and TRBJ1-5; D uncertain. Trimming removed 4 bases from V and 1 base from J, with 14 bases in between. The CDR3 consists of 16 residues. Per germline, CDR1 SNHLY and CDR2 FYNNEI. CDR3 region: CASSGPRGISNQPQHF. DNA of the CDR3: TGTGCCAGCAGTGGTCCCCGGGGTATAAGCAATCAGCCCCAGCATTTT.

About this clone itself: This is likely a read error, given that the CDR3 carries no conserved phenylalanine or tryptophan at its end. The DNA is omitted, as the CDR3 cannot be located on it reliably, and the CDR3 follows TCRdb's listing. This CDR3 is CASSLEVPRDWA. V usage is TRBV11-3 and J usage is TRBJ1-4. The germline V gene has CDR1 SGHNT and CDR2 YENEEA. The CDR3 comprises 12 residues, both ends counted.

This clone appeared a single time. For the CDR3, the DNA is TGTGCCAGCAGTCAACTAGCGGGAGTGGGTACAGATACGCAGTATTTT. As protein: CASSQLAGVGTDTQYF. The chain uses TRBV28 and TRBJ2-3; TRBD2 matches 11 bases. The CDR3 runs to 16 residues. V lost 5 bases to trimming and J lost 3 bases; unmatched junction nucleotides: 7. Germline V lookup: CDR1 MDHEN, CDR2 SYDVKM.

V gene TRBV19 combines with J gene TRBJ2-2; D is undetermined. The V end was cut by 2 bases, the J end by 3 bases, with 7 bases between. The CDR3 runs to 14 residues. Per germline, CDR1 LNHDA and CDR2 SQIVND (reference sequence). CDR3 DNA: TGTGCCAGTAGTATATCTGCGGACACCGGGGAGCTGTTTTTT. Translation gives CASSISADTGELFF.

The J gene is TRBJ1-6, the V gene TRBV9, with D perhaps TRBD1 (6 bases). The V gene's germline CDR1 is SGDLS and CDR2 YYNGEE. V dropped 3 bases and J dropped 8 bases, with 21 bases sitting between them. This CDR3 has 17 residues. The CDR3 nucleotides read TGTGCCAGCAGCGAGGGGCTATGGGGGCAGGGAGATTCACCCCTCCACTTT. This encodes CASSEGLWGQGDSPLHF.

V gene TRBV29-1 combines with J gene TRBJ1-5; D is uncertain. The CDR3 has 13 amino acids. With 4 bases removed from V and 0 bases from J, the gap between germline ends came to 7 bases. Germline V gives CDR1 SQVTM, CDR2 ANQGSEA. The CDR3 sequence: CSVAQNSNQPQHF. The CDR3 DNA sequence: TGCAGCGTTGCCCAGAATAGCAATCAGCCCCAGCATTTT.

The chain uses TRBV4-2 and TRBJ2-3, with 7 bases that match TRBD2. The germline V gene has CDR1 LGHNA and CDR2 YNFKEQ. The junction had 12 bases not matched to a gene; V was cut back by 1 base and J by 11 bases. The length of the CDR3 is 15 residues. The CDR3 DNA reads TGTGCCAGCAGCCAAGTCATAGACGGGCGCGGGGGGCAGTATTTT. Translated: CASSQVIDGRGGQYF.

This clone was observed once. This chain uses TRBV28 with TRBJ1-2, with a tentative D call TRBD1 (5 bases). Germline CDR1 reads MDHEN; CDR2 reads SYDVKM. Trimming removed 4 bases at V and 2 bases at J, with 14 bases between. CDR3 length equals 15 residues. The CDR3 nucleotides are TGTGCCAGCAGTTCCGCGGGACCCATAAACTATGGCTACACCTTC. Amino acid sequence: CASSSAGPINYGYTF.

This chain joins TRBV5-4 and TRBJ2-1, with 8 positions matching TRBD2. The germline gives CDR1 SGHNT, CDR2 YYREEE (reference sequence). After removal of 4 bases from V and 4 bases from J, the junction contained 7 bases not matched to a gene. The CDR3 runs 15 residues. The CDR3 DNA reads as TGTGCCAGCAGCCTAGGGGCTAGCGGGTACAATGAGCAGTTCTTC. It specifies CASSLGASGYNEQFF.

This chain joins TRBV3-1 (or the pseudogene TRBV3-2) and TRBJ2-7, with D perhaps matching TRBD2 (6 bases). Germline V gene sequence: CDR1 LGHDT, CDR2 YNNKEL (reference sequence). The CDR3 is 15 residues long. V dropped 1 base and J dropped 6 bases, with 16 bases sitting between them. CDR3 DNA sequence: TGTGCCAGCAGCCAAGGCGGCGGGGTCGCGAGCGAGCAGTACTTC. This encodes CASSQGGGVASEQYF.

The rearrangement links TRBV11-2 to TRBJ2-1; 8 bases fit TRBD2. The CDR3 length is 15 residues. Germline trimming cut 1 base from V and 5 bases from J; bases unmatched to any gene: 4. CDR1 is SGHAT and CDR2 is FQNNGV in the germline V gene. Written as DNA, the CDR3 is TGTGCCAGCAGCTTAGCTCCGGGAGGGCACAATGAGCAGTTCTTC. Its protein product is CASSLAPGGHNEQFF.

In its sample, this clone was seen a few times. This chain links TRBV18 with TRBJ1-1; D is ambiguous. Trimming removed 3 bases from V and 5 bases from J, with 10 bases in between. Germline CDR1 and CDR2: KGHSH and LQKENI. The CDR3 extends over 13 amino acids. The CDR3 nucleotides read TGTGCCAGCTCACCCCAGCGGGAGACTGAAGCTTTCTTT. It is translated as CASSPQRETEAFF. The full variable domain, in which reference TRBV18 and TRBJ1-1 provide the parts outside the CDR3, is NAGVMQNPRHLVRRRGQEARLRCSPMKGHSHVYWYRQLPEEGLKFMVYLQKENIIDESGMPKERFSAEFPKEGPSILRIQQVVRGDSAAYFCASSPQRETEAFFGQGTRLTVV.

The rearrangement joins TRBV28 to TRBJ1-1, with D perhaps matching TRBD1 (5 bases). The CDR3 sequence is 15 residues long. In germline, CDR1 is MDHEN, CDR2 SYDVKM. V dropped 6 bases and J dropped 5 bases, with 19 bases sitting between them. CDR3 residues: CASSPLAGWGTEAFF. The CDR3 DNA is TGTGCCAGCAGCCCTTTGGCAGGGTGGGGAACTGAAGCTTTCTTT.

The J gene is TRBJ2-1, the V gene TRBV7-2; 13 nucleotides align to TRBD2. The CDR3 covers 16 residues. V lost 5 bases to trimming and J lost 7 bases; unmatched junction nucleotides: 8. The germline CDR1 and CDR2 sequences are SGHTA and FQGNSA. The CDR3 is CASSPRTSGRGNEQFF. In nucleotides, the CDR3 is TGTGCCAGCAGCCCGAGGACTAGCGGGAGAGGGAATGAGCAGTTCTTC. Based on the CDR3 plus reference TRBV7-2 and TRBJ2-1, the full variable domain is GAGVSQSPSNKVTEKGKDVELRCDPISGHTALYWYRQSLGQGLEFLIYFQGNSAPDKSGLPSDRFSAERTGGSVSTLTIQRTQQEDSAVYLCASSPRTSGRGNEQFFGPGTRLTVL.

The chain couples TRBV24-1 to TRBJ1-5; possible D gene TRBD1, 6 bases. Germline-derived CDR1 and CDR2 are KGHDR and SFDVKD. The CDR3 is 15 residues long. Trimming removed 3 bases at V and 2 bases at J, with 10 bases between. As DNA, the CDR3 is TGTGCCACCAGTGATACGGCAGGGGGCAATCAGCCCCAGCATTTT. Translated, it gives CATSDTAGGNQPQHF.

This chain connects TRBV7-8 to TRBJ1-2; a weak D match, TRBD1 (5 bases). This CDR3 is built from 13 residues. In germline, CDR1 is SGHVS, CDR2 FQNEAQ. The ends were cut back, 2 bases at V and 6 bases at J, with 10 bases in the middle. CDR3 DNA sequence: TGTGCCAGCAGCTTATCAGGGTTCGATGGCTACACCTTC. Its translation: CASSLSGFDGYTF.